This T cell receptor beta chain was sequenced during a study of cytomegalovirus exposure and HLA in healthy donors. Overall study findings and caveats: As a later analysis showed, several of the most significant clusters appeared to be linked to common viral pathogens.

To note about this clone: Antigen: not known.

Primers: 60 Vbeta forward and 13 Jbeta reverse. Sequencing used immunoSEQ multiplex PCR; TCRdb keeps in-frame clones, though not all of them. The table lists approximately 200,000 clones, over 70% of them singletons. CDR1 is SNHLY and CDR2 is FYNNEI in the germline V gene. This CDR3 contains 14 residues. Deletions cut 10 bases from V and 2 bases from J, with 16 bases between. The source material was PBMCs. This rearrangement joins TRBV2 to TRBJ2-3; no reliable D call. The clonotype was recovered from a woman younger than 35 in good health and CMV-seronegative. This chain's CDR3 is CATRRLENTDTQYF. Here the CDR3 DNA reads TGTGCCACCCGGCGTCTAGAGAACACAGATACGCAGTATTTT.